The T cell receptor beta chain under discussion was sequenced for a study of blood T cell repertoires in COVID-19. Study overall: Samples representing acute and convalescent COVID-19 were sourced from the United States, Italy and Spain. Nucleic acid was either cDNA or gDNA, and it came from T cells, B-cell-depleted T cells, or PBMCs.

Original data processing: Estimation of nucleated cell counts was performed using reference gene primer amplification. Data came from immunoSEQ multiplex PCR; TCRdb stores just in-frame clones and leaves some out. That table gives V, J and clone size, and the DNA gave D and trimming. The sample has 200,000 to 250,000 clones, 60% to 85% seen once; the top ten hold 7.2%. From germline, CDR1 is MNHEY and CDR2 SMNVEV (reference sequence). V lost 2 bases to trimming and J lost 9 bases; unmatched junction nucleotides: 10. The CDR3 length is 16 residues. The sequenced material came from peripheral blood. V usage is TRBV27 and J usage is TRBJ2-1; 10 nucleotides line up with TRBD2. The TCR originated in a woman in her seventies with acute or convalescent COVID-19. The DNA of the CDR3 is TGTGCCAGCAGTTTAGAAGGGCTAGCGGGGGTGGGTGAGCAGTTCTTC. It specifies CASSLEGLAGVGEQFF.